The rows below give T cell receptor beta chains drawn from one sample of a study of PD-1 blockade in mismatch repair-deficient tumors. The assay was immunoSEQ multiplex PCR, and TCRdb's table has in-frame clones only and misses some. The repertoire holds around 130,000 clones, with 88% as singletons. The input for sequencing was peripheral blood, taken 72 weeks after starting pembrolizumab. The receptors derive from an adult with mismatch repair-deficient cancer. CDR3s include the opening cysteine and the closing phenylalanine or tryptophan. A D gene is named only where the DNA matches it firmly. Rows give clone size only sometimes, using once, few, many, or a class for an expanded clone.

J | size | V | D | DNA | CDR3
TRBJ2-7 | - | TRBV7-9 | TRBD1 | TGTGCCAGCAGCCCACTTGACAGGGTCAACGAGCAGTACTTC | CASSPLDRVNEQYF
TRBJ2-7 | few | TRBV30 | - | TGTGCCTGGAGTACGGGCTACGAGCAGTACTTC | CAWSTGYEQYF
TRBJ2-1 | - | TRBV5-4 | TRBD1 | TGTGCCAGCAGTAGTTCACAGGGGGCTGATAATGAGCAGTTCTTC | CASSSSQGADNEQFF
TRBJ1-4 | - | TRBV19 | - | TGTGCCAGTACCGTAGGGGACCCCAAGGGGAAACTGTTTTTT | CASTVGDPKGKLFF
TRBJ2-7 | - | TRBV14 | - | TGTGCCAGCAGCCAAGATCCAGGGACGGACTCCTACGAGCAGTACTTC | CASSQDPGTDSYEQYF
TRBJ1-1 | - | TRBV5-1 | - | TGCGCCAGCACCTCCGCGGCGGCTGAAGCTTTCTTT | CASTSAAAEAFF
TRBJ2-5 | - | TRBV7-9 | - | TGTGCCAGCAGCTTGAAACAGGGTAGGGAGACCCAGTACTTC | CASSLKQGRETQYF
TRBJ2-7 | - | TRBV7-8 | - | TGTGCCAGCAGCCTCTCCCAAGAGCAGTACTTC | CASSLSQEQYF
TRBJ1-2 | - | TRBV7-9 | - | TGTGCCAGCAGCGGCCCCAGGGCCGGGGGTAACTATGGCTACACCTTC | CASSGPRAGGNYGYTF
TRBJ2-2 | - | TRBV5-6 | - | TGTGCCAGCAGCTTGGAGGAGGCAGGGCGCGCCGGGGAGCTGTTTTTT | CASSLEEAGRAGELFF
TRBJ2-1 | - | TRBV2 | - | TGTGCCATCGTGACTACACCGACGTACAATGAGCAGTTCTTC | CAIVTTPTYNEQFF
TRBJ1-1 | - | TRBV4-1 | - | TGCGCCAGCAGCCAAGATTGGGAAATGGCTGAAGCTTTCTTT | CASSQDWEMAEAFF
TRBJ2-1 | - | TRBV7-2 | - | TGTGCCAGCAGCTTAGCTGGCCTGGGGAATGAGCAGTTCTTC | CASSLAGLGNEQFF
TRBJ2-1 | - | TRBV2 | - | TGTGCCAGCAGTGAAGCGCGAGGTTACAATGAGCAGTTCTTC | CASSEARGYNEQFF
TRBJ1-5 | - | TRBV19 | - | TGTGCCAGTAGTACGTGGAATCAGCCCCAGCATTTT | CASSTWNQPQHF
TRBJ2-1 | - | TRBV27 | - | TGTGCCAGCAGTCCTCAACCAGGGTTACGTGAGCAGTTCTTC | CASSPQPGLREQFF
TRBJ2-7 | - | TRBV7-9 | TRBD2 | TGTGCCAGCAGCTCCTCCGGGACTAGCTCCTACGAGCAGTACTTC | CASSSSGTSSYEQYF
TRBJ2-7 | - | TRBV25-1 | TRBD1 | TGTGCCAGCAGCCCCGGGACAGGGGCCTACGAGCAGTACTTC | CASSPGTGAYEQYF
TRBJ2-1 | - | TRBV13 | TRBD2 | TGTGCCAGCAGCACTAGGACTAGCCCGTACAATGAGCAGTTCTTC | CASSTRTSPYNEQFF
TRBJ2-1 | - | TRBV30 | TRBD2 | TGTGCCTGGAGTGCCACTAGCGGGAGACATGAGCAGTTCTTC | CAWSATSGRHEQFF
TRBJ2-7 | - | TRBV10-3 | TRBD1 | TGTGCCTCCTCGGCCGGGACAGGGTTTAACGAGCAGTACTTC | CASSAGTGFNEQYF
TRBJ2-1 | - | TRBV27 | TRBD2 | TGTGCCAGCAGTCCGAATAGCGGGAAAGAGCAGTTCTTC | CASSPNSGKEQFF
TRBJ2-1 | - | TRBV27 | - | TGTGCCAGCAGTTTATCAGGTCCCTACAATGAGCAGTTCTTC | CASSLSGPYNEQFF
TRBJ2-7 | - | TRBV30 | - | TGTGCCTGGAGTGGAGGAGACGAGCAGTACTTC | CAWSGGDEQYF
TRBJ1-2 | - | TRBV13 | - | TGTGCCAGCAGCTTAGGAGCGGTAGGTGGCTACACCTTC | CASSLGAVGGYTF
TRBJ2-7 | few | TRBV18 | - | TGTGCCAGCTCACCGGCGGGAAATACTGTTCGGGACGAGCAGTACTTC | CASSPAGNTVRDEQYF
TRBJ1-2 | - | TRBV6-5 | TRBD1 | TGTGCCAGCAGTTACTCCAGGACAGGGTGGAACGGCTACACCTTC | CASSYSRTGWNGYTF
TRBJ2-2 | - | TRBV5-6 | - | TGTGCCAGCAGCGGAAGCCCGGGGACCGGGGAGCTGTTTTTT | CASSGSPGTGELFF
TRBJ2-5 | - | TRBV27 | - | TGTGCCAGCAGTTTATCTTTTCCGTCGGGGCCAGAGACCCAGTACTTC | CASSLSFPSGPETQYF
TRBJ2-1 | once | TRBV6-5 | - | TGTGCCAGCGGGCGGAGCTCCTACAATGAGCAGTTCTTC | CASGRSSYNEQFF
TRBJ2-4 | - | TRBV28 | - | TGTGCCAGCAGCCCCCGGACAGGCCGGAGGGACATTCAGTACTTC | CASSPRTGRRDIQYF
TRBJ2-1 | - | TRBV6-6 | TRBD2 | TGTGCCAGCGGGTGGGGGAATAGCGGGTCTGAGAATGAGCAGTTCTTC | CASGWGNSGSENEQFF
TRBJ1-5 | few | TRBV5-1 | - | TGCGCCAGCAGCTCCGTAGGGGGGAGTTATGAGCCCCAGCATTTT | CASSSVGGSYEPQHF
TRBJ2-5 | - | TRBV6-1 | - | TGTGCCAGCAGTGACAGACTCCGCGAGATCGGCGAGACCCAGTACTTC | CASSDRLREIGETQYF